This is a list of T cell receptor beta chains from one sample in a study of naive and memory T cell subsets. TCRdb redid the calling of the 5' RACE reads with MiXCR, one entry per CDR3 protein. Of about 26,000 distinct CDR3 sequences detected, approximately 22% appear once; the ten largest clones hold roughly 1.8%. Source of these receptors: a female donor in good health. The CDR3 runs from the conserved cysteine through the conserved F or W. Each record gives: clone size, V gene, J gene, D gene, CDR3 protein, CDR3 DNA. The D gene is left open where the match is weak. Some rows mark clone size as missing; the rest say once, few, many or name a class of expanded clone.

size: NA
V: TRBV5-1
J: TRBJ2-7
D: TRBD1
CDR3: CASSLDRGHYEQYF
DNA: TGCGCCAGCAGCTTGGACAGGGGGCACTACGAGCAGTACTTC

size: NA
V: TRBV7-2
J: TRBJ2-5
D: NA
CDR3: CASSLVMGTQYF
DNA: TGTGCCAGCAGCTTAGTTATGGGGACCCAGTACTTC

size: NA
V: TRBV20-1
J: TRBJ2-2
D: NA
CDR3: CSARDSGTYTGELFF
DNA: TGCAGTGCTAGAGATTCAGGCACATACACCGGGGAGCTGTTTTTT

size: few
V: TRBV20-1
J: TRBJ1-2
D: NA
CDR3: CSARVAAGSYTF
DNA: TGCAGTGCTAGAGTAGCCGCCGGGAGTTACACCTTC

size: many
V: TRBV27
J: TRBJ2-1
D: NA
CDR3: CASSYSNEQFF
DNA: TGTGCCAGCAGTTACTCCAATGAGCAGTTCTTC

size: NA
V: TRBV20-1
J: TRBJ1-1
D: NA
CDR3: CSASSYWTEAFF
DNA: TGCAGTGCTAGCTCGTACTGGACTGAAGCTTTCTTT

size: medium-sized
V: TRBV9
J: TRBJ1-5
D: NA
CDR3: CASSVGVGGNQPQHF
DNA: TGTGCCAGCAGCGTAGGGGTTGGGGGGAATCAGCCCCAGCATTTT

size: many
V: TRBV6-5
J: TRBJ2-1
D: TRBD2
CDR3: CANSTSGHNEQFF
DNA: TGTGCCAACTCGACTAGCGGGCACAATGAGCAGTTCTTC

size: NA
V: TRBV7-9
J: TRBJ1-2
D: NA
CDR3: CASSLGGAANYGYTF
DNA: TGTGCCAGCAGCTTAGGAGGGGCGGCTAACTATGGCTACACCTTC

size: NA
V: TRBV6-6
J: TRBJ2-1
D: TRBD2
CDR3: CASSFSGSSYNEQFF
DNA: TGTGCCAGCAGCTTTAGCGGGAGCTCCTACAATGAGCAGTTCTTC

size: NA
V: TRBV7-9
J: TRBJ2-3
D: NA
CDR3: CASSPSWERSTDTQYF
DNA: TGTGCCAGCAGCCCATCATGGGAGCGGAGCACAGATACGCAGTATTTT

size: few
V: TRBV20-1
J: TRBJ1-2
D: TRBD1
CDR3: CSAFPTRDRLSYGYTF
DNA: TGCAGTGCTTTCCCCACCCGGGACAGGCTTTCCTATGGCTACACCTTC

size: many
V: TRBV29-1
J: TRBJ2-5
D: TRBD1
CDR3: CSGRGRTGEETQYF
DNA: TGCAGCGGGAGGGGACGGACAGGGGAAGAGACCCAGTACTTC

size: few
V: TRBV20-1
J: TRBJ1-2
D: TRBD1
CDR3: CSAGTGENYGYTF
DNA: TGCAGTGCCGGGACAGGCGAGAACTATGGCTACACCTTC

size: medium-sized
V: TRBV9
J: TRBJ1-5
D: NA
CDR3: CASSVADSQPQHF
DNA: TGTGCCAGCAGCGTAGCTGATAGTCAGCCCCAGCATTTT

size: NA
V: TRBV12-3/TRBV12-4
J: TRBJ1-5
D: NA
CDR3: CASSLGRGSIQPQHF
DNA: TGTGCCAGCAGTTTGGGCAGGGGATCTATTCAGCCCCAGCATTTT

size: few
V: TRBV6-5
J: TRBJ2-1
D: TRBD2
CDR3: CASSGLANEQFF
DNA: TGTGCCAGCAGCGGACTAGCGAATGAGCAGTTCTTC

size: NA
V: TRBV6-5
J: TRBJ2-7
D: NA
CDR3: CASSFGYEQYF
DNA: TGTGCCAGCAGTTTTGGATACGAGCAGTACTTC

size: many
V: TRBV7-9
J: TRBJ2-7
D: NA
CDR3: CASSRTGNSEYF
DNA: TGTGCCAGCAGCAGGACGGGGAATTCAGAGTACTTC

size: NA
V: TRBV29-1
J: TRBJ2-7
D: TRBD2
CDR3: CSVAPAGVVGEQYF
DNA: TGCAGCGTTGCCCCAGCGGGAGTGGTGGGAGAGCAGTACTTC

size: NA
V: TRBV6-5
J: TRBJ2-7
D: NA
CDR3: CASGFIPGEQYF
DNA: TGTGCCAGCGGGTTTATACCCGGAGAGCAGTACTTC

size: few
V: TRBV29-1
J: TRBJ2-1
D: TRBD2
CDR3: CSVVGLPSSYNEQFF
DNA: TGCAGCGTCGTGGGACTACCGAGCTCCTACAATGAGCAGTTCTTC

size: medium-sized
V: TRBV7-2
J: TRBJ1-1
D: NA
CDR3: CASSLRAGTSEAFF
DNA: TGTGCCAGCAGCTTAAGGGCAGGCACGTCGGAAGCTTTCTTT

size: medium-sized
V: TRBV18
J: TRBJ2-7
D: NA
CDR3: CASSLRDSRYEQYF
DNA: TGTGCCAGCTCACTGCGGGACTCCCGCTACGAGCAGTACTTC

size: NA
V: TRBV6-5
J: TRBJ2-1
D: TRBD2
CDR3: CASSNGLVQFF
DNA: TGTGCCAGCAGCAACGGACTAGTGCAGTTCTTC

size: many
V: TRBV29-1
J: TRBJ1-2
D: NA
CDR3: CSVIGLYNYGYTF
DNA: TGCAGCGTTATCGGTTTATATAACTATGGCTACACCTTC

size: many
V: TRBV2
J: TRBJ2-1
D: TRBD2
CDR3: CASLWTSRTYNEQFF
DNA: TGTGCCAGCCTTTGGACTAGCCGCACCTACAATGAGCAGTTCTTC

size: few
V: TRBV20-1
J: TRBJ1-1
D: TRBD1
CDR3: CSARADRAEAFF
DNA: TGCAGTGCTAGGGCAGACAGGGCTGAAGCTTTCTTT

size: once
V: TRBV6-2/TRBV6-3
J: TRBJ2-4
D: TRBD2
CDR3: CASSYVSGRAKNIQYF
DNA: TGTGCCAGCAGTTACGTCAGCGGGAGGGCCAAAAACATTCAGTACTTC

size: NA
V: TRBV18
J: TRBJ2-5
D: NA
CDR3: CASSPGETQYF
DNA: TGTGCCAGCTCACCAGGCGAGACCCAGTACTTC

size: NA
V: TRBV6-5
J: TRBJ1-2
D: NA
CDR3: CASSQGRGGYTF
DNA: TGTGCCAGCAGTCAAGGACGGGGCGGCTACACCTTC

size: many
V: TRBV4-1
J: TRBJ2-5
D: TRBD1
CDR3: CASSQDLGTEETQYF
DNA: TGCGCCAGCAGCCAAGATCTAGGGACAGAAGAGACCCAGTACTTC

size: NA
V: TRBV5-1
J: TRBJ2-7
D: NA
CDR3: CASSPTPTGHEQYF
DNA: TGCGCCAGCAGCCCGACCCCGACAGGACACGAGCAGTACTTC

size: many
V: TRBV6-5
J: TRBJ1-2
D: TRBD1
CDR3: CASSYGTVNYGYTF
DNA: TGTGCCAGCAGTTACGGGACAGTTAACTATGGCTACACCTTC